This T cell receptor (beta chain) comes out of a study of T cells in Graves' hyperthyroidism and ophthalmopathy. General study findings and limits: Blood held most thyroid clonotypes expanded above 0.001 frequency.

The length of the CDR3 is 11 residues. V was clipped by 8 bases and J by 7 bases; unmatched bases: 1. The germline V gene encodes CDR1 MNHNS and CDR2 SASEGT. This clonotype came up a few times. Its matching antigen is unknown. TCR beta CDR3 regions were amplified from RNA. TCR CDR3 underwent first-round RT-PCR with the HTBI primer set. Each CDR3 protein is one row after TCRdb ran MiXCR on the multiplex PCR reads. This sample yields hundreds of thousands of distinct CDR3 sequences, of which 14% are seen a single time; 9.5% to 13% belongs to the top ten. Diagnosis rested on symptoms, serum thyroxine and TRAb, thyroid ultrasound, and orbital computed tomography.

This chain uses TRBV6-1 with TRBJ2-2; TRBD2 aligns across 7 bases. The sequence came from a woman aged 18-29 years with Graves' hyperthyroidism. Specimen: blood. This CDR3 is CASGRGGELFF. CDR3 in DNA: TGTGCCAGCGGGAGGGGCGGGGAGCTGTTTTTT.